This T cell receptor (beta chain) comes out of a study of Graves' ophthalmopathy and Graves' hyperthyroidism. There are a few counts of this clonotype. A read error is possible here, since a much larger clone lies one base away. The study amplified TCR beta CDR3 regions using RNA transcripts. Investigators did first-round RT-PCR with HTBI primers, then second-round multiplex PCR. TCRdb ran MiXCR on the multiplex PCR reads and lists one entry per CDR3 protein. The data hold roughly 420,000 distinct CDR3 sequences, with approximately 21% observed a single time. This CDR3 is 17 amino acids long. Germline-derived CDR1 and CDR2 are SGHTA and FQGTGA. V was clipped by 3 bases and J by 2 bases; unmatched bases: 10.

The receptor comes from a woman under 30 with stable Graves' hyperthyroidism. The chain employs TRBV7-3 and TRBJ2-7; 10 bases match TRBD2. What was sequenced was peripheral blood. The CDR3 nucleotides read TGTGCCAGCAGCTTCCACAAGCTAGCGGGAGAGACCTACGAGCAGTACTTC. Translating gives CASSFHKLAGETYEQYF.